This T cell receptor beta chain derives from a study of spatial heterogeneity in lung cancer. On the study more broadly: Raw-read counts averaged over ten per unique TCR and UMI combination. General observations from the study: Higher tumor mutation counts went along with higher counts of expanded intratumoral alpha and beta TCRs.

CDR3 size: 16 residues. Unmatched junction bases numbered 6, after V lost 5 bases and J lost 6 bases. The germline CDR1 and CDR2 sequences are MNHEY and SVGAGI. Each TCR cDNA molecule carried a unique molecular identifier. From the 5' RACE reads, TCRdb called clonotypes with MiXCR, one entry per CDR3 protein. The sample lists 20,000 or so distinct CDR3 sequences, 7.5% occurring once. Noted time point: sample taken at primary tumor resection. There were 72 donors, all of them untreated patients with early-stage non-small cell lung cancer. Whole RNA came from tumor, nontumor lung or frozen PBMC and was sequenced without being sorted. On this clonotype: The antigen remains undetermined.

Specimen: lung tumor tissue, collected at surgery. The rearrangement joins TRBV6-5 to TRBJ2-3, with 15 bases identical to TRBD2. The origin of this receptor is a male donor with early-stage non-small cell lung cancer. The CDR3 region has the DNA TGTGCCAGCAGTCTCGGACTAGCGGGGGGGGGGGATACGCAGTATTTT. Residues: CASSLGLAGGGDTQYF.